This TCR beta chain was sequenced during a study of CD8 T cells in Susac syndrome. The study's findings and limits: The CD4+ T cell repertoires in Susac syndrome did not show any clonal expansion.

High-throughput TCR beta sequencing covered peripheral CD8+ and CD4+ T cells. It was negative isolation that provided the CD8+ and CD4+ T cells, whereas TEMRA cells were enriched by FACS. The CDR3 has 15 residues. CDR1 MNHEY and CDR2 SMNVEV come from the germline V gene (reference sequence). V lost 6 bases to trimming and J lost 7 bases, with 18 bases between them. For this clonotype: Its matching antigen is unknown.

RNA, at roughly 0.5 to 1 ug, was reverse transcribed with random hexamers. The CDR3 of TCR beta was amplified by immunoSEQ multiplex PCR across 54 Vbeta and 13 Jbeta. TCRdb fed the immunoSEQ multiplex PCR reads into MiXCR, producing one record per CDR3 protein. The sample records 150,000 to 180,000 distinct CDR3 sequences, about 95% being singletons. This clonotype was sampled from a human donor with Susac syndrome. The sequenced sample consisted of CD4+ T cells from PBMCs. V and J are TRBV27 and TRBJ2-2; tentative D call: TRBD2 (7 bases). CDR3 amino acids: CASSMWGGANGELFF. In nucleotides, the CDR3 is TGTGCCAGCAGCATGTGGGGGGGGGCGAACGGGGAGCTGTTTTTT.